This TCR beta chain was obtained from a study of radiotherapy plus CTLA-4 blockade in lung cancer. General observations from the study: Tumor-origin TCR clones grew in blood after radiotherapy plus ipilimumab.

Concerning this clone: Its cognate antigen is unknown.

Only in-frame clones appear in the TCRdb table, and some are missing; sequencing was by immunoSEQ multiplex PCR. The data hold tens of thousands of clones, with 77% observed a single time. With ipilimumab providing CTLA-4 blockade, focal radiation was administered to patients who had chemo-refractory metastatic non-small-cell lung cancer. Trimming pared 2 bases from V and 3 bases from J, leaving 17 bases between. The CDR3 extends over 16 amino acids. CDR1 is KGHSH and CDR2 is LQKENI in the germline V gene. The TCR originated in a human donor with non-small cell lung cancer who had a partial response to radiotherapy plus ipilimumab. The material sequenced was peripheral blood, taken from a patient treated with radiotherapy plus ipilimumab. V and J are TRBV18 and TRBJ2-7; D is possibly TRBD1 (5 bases). CDR3 nucleotide sequence: TGTGCCAGCTCACCATCGAGAGCAGGGCTTCACTACGAGCAGTACTTC. Protein product: CASSPSRAGLHYEQYF.